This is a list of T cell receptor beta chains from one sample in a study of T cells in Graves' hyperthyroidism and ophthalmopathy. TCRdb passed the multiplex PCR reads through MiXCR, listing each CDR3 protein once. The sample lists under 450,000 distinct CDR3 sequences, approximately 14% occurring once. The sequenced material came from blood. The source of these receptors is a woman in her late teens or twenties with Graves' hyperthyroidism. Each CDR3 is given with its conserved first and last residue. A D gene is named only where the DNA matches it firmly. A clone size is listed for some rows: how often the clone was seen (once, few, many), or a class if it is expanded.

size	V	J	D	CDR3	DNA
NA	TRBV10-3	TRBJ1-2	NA	CAISESVVGYGYTF	TGTGCCATCAGTGAGTCGGTGGTTGGCTATGGCTACACCTTC
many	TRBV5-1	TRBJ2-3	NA	CASSLVHKGTDTQYF	TGCGCCAGCAGCTTGGTTCATAAGGGCACAGATACGCAGTATTTT
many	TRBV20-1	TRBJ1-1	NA	CSANQQGTEAFF	TGCAGTGCTAACCAGCAGGGTACTGAAGCTTTCTTT
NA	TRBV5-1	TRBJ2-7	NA	CASSYGELGSYEQYF	TGCGCCAGCAGCTATGGGGAGTTAGGCTCCTACGAGCAGTACTTC
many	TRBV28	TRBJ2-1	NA	CASNGPPPLGGFNNEQFF	TGTGCCAGCAATGGGCCCCCGCCACTTGGGGGGTTCAACAATGAGCAGTTCTTC
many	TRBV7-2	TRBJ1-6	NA	CASSLENSPLHF	TGTGCCAGCAGCTTAGAGAACTCACCCCTCCACTTT
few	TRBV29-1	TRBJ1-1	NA	CSVGKGTEAFF	TGCAGCGTTGGGAAAGGGACTGAAGCTTTCTTT
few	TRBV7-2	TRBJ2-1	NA	CASSHGLWGFF	TGTGCCAGCAGCCACGGCCTATGGGGGTTCTTC
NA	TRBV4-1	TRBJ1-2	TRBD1	CASSRDFKGASNYGYTF	TGCGCCAGCAGCCGAGATTTTAAGGGGGCGAGTAACTATGGCTACACCTTC
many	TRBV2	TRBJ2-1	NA	CASTANRAGNEQFF	TGTGCCAGCACCGCAAACAGGGCGGGCAATGAGCAGTTCTTC
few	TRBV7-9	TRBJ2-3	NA	CASSYHKENSYSSTDTQYF	TGTGCCAGCAGCTACCACAAAGAGAACAGCTACTCTAGCACAGATACGCAGTATTTT
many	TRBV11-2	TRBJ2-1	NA	CASSSGPSGNEQFF	TGTGCCAGCAGTAGCGGACCAAGCGGCAATGAGCAGTTCTTC
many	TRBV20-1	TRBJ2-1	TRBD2	CSAILAGGGNEQFF	TGCAGTGCTATACTAGCGGGAGGGGGCAATGAGCAGTTCTTC
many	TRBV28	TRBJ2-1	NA	CASRSVAIHEQFF	TGTGCCAGCAGATCGGTAGCAATCCATGAGCAGTTCTTC
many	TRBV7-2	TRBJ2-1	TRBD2	CASSLKRGGNEQFF	TGTGCCAGCAGCCTTAAGCGGGGGGGCAATGAGCAGTTCTTC
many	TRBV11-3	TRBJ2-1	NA	CASSRTILHEQFF	TGTGCCAGCAGCAGGACTATTCTCCATGAGCAGTTCTTC
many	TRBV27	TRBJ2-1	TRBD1	CASSSPGQGANEQFF	TGTGCCAGCAGTTCCCCGGGACAGGGGGCCAATGAGCAGTTCTTC
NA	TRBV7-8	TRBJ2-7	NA	CASSPQKRSYEQYF	TGTGCCAGCAGCCCCCAGAAACGCTCCTACGAGCAGTACTTC
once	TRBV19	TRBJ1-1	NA	CASREGWAGMPEAFF	TGTGCCAGTCGAGAGGGATGGGCCGGGATGCCTGAAGCTTTCTTT
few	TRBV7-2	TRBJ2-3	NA	CATGWGGWDTQYF	TGTGCCACCGGATGGGGGGGCTGGGATACGCAGTATTTT
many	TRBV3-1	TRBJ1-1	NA	CASSQEGGLGAFF	TGTGCCAGCAGCCAAGAAGGGGGGCTGGGAGCTTTCTTT
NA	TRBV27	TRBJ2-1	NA	CASSLSSVKSSYNEQFF	TGTGCCAGCAGTTTATCTTCAGTCAAAAGCTCCTACAATGAGCAGTTCTTC
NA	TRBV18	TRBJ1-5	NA	CASSRGGTSNQPQHF	TGTGCCAGCTCACGGGGCGGGACAAGCAATCAGCCCCAGCATTTT
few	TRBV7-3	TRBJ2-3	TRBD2	CASSREGLLAGGTGDTQYF	TGTGCCAGCAGCCGAGAAGGGTTACTAGCGGGAGGGACAGGAGATACGCAGTATTTT
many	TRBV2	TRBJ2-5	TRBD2	CASSGLAGSMETQYF	TGTGCCAGCAGCGGACTAGCGGGATCCATGGAGACCCAGTACTTC
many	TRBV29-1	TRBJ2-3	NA	CSVGLGRDTQYF	TGCAGCGTCGGTTTGGGGAGAGATACGCAGTATTTT
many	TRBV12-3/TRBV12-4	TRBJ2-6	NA	CASSLLRAGSGANVLTF	TGTGCCAGCAGTTTGTTGAGGGCTGGGTCTGGGGCCAACGTCCTGACTTTC
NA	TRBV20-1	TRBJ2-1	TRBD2	CSARAGGSLEQFF	TGCAGTGCTAGAGCGGGCGGGAGTCTTGAGCAGTTCTTC
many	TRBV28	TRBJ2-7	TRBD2	CASSFLAVSYEQYF	TGTGCCAGCAGTTTCCTAGCGGTCTCCTACGAGCAGTACTTC
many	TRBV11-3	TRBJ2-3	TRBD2	CASSFGGETDTQYF	TGTGCCAGCAGCTTCGGGGGGGAGACAGATACGCAGTATTTT
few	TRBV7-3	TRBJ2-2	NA	CASSGTPRGELFF	TGTGCCAGCAGCGGGACTCCGAGGGGGGAGCTGTTTTTT
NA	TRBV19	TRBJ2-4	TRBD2	CASSKGTSGGAAKNIQYF	TGTGCCAGTAGTAAAGGGACTAGCGGGGGGGCGGCCAAAAACATTCAGTACTTC
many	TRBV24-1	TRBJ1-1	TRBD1	CATRAGGRETEAFF	TGTGCCACCAGAGCAGGGGGCCGGGAAACTGAAGCTTTCTTT
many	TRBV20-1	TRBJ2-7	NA	CSAKTSSYEQYF	TGCAGTGCTAAAACTAGCAGCTACGAGCAGTACTTC
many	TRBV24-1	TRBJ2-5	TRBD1	CATSDEGQAGRGETQYF	TGTGCCACCAGTGACGAGGGACAGGCGGGCAGGGGAGAGACCCAGTACTTC
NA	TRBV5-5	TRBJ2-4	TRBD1	CASSFGTALNIQYF	TGTGCCAGCAGCTTCGGGACAGCCTTAAACATTCAGTACTTC
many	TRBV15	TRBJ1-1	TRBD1	CATSRGDSWSAEAFF	TGTGCCACCAGCAGAGGGGACAGTTGGTCTGCTGAAGCTTTCTTT
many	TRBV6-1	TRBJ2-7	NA	CASETGGNPYEQYF	TGTGCCAGCGAAACCGGCGGTAACCCCTACGAGCAGTACTTC
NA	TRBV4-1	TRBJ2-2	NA	CASSYGIFTGELFF	TGCGCCAGCAGTTACGGGATTTTTACCGGGGAGCTGTTTTTT
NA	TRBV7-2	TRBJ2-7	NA	CASSLTAGSYEQYF	TGTGCCAGCAGTCTAACAGCGGGCTCCTACGAGCAGTACTTC
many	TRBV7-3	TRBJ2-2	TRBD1	CASRIGTGRTGELFF	TGTGCCAGCAGAATAGGGACAGGGCGTACCGGGGAGCTGTTTTTT
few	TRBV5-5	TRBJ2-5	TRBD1	CASSLPPGQVGETQYF	TGTGCCAGCAGCCTACCCCCCGGACAGGTCGGCGAGACCCAGTACTTC